The TCR beta chain under discussion was sequenced for a study of cytomegalovirus exposure and HLA in healthy donors. Study-level points and caveats: Fewer N-insertions than the roughly 600-donor mean were reportedly shown by an Asian-associated ancestry cluster in a later analysis.

Trimming shortened V by 3 bases and J by 2 bases, and 11 bases separated the two germline ends. Germline CDR1 reads MNHEY; CDR2 reads SVGAGI. The CDR3 has 15 amino acids. Of note for this clone: Antigen: not known.

PCR primers comprised 60 Vbeta and 13 Jbeta primers. Authors' analysis steps: Counted up in a later analysis, unique TCR beta chains came to about 80 million, with roughly 11 million shared. Profiling relied on immunoSEQ multiplex PCR, and the TCRdb table lists in-frame clones only, not all of them. V and J calls and clone size are given by that table; D and trimming were obtained from the DNA. The sample carries approximately 180,000 clones, 75% to 85% recorded once. Although they were nominally healthy when sampled, donors likely had unrecorded immune exposures. Sequences were obtained from PBMCs. The receptor's source is a woman between 45 and 60 years old in good health and CMV-seropositive. The chain has TRBV6-5 and TRBJ1-3; the D gene is possibly TRBD1 (6 bases). The DNA of the CDR3 is TGTGCCAGCAGTTATACAGGGACGGCTGGAAACACCATATATTTT. This translates into CASSYTGTAGNTIYF.